A single sample is the source of the 25 T cell receptor beta chains below, sequenced in a study of blood T cell repertoires in COVID-19. Clones were sequenced by immunoSEQ multiplex PCR, and TCRdb holds only the in-frame ones, with some missing. The sample includes some 74,000 clones, 75% to 85% of them seen just once. Sample: peripheral blood. Receptor source: a man older than 75 with acute or convalescent COVID-19.

The chain recombines TRBV5-1 with TRBJ1-1, with TRBD1 matching over 8 bases. Germline CDR1 is SGHRS and CDR2 is YFSETQ. The ends lost 4 bases at V and 3 bases at J; junction bases unmatched: 5. The CDR3 is 14 residues long. Written as DNA, the CDR3 is TGCGCCAGCAGCCCACAGGGGGAAGACACTGAAGCTTTCTTT. It specifies CASSPQGEDTEAFF. Full variable domain (remainder filled in from reference TRBV5-1 and TRBJ1-1): KAGVTQTPRYLIKTRGQQVTLSCSPISGHRSVSWYQQTPGQGLQFLFEYFSETQRNKGNFPGRFSGRQFSNSRSEMNVSTLELGDSALYLCASSPQGEDTEAFFGQGTRLTVV.

The chain uses TRBV28 and TRBJ1-6, with 7 bases aligning to TRBD1. Germline V gives CDR1 MDHEN, CDR2 SYDVKM. The CDR3 consists of 15 residues. The trim removed 7 bases at V and 0 bases at J, leaving 3 bases unmatched. CDR3 amino acids: CASTHRGSYNSPLHF. As DNA, the CDR3 is TGTGCCAGCACCCACAGGGGCTCCTATAATTCACCCCTCCACTTT.

This chain uses TRBV5-6 with TRBJ1-6; a possible D gene is TRBD1 (6 bases). The CDR3 runs 14 residues. V was trimmed by 5 bases and J by 7 bases, leaving 13 bases between them. Germline V gives CDR1 SGHDT, CDR2 YYEEEE. The CDR3 region is CASSFLTGNSPLHF. DNA of the CDR3: TGTGCCAGCAGTTTCCTTACAGGGAATTCACCCCTCCACTTT.

The V gene is TRBV6-5, the J gene TRBJ2-7; 11 positions match TRBD2. V gave up 7 bases and J gave up 2 bases; unmatched junction bases: 4. The CDR3 is 14 residues long. Germline V gives CDR1 MNHEY, CDR2 SVGAGI. CDR3 sequence: CASTLAGGAYEQYF. The CDR3 nucleotides read TGTGCCAGCACTCTAGCGGGGGGTGCCTACGAGCAGTACTTC.

The CDR3 reads CASSSTGQGNSPLHF. In DNA form, the CDR3 reads TGTGCCAGCAGCTCAACGGGACAGGGTAATTCACCCCTCCACTTT. The gene calls are TRBV7-9 and TRBJ1-6, with 9 positions matching TRBD1. The V and J ends lost 4 bases and 6 bases, in that order; junction bases with no gene match: 4. The CDR3 extends over 15 amino acids. The germline V gene has CDR1 SEHNR and CDR2 FQNEAQ (reference sequence).

The chain uses TRBV10-1 and TRBJ2-5; 7 positions agree with TRBD1. CDR3 length: 13 amino acids. Germline CDR1 is WNHNN and CDR2 is SYGVQD (reference sequence). The V gene end was trimmed by 2 bases and the J gene end by 7 bases; junction bases not matched to a gene: 4. For the CDR3, the DNA is TGCGCCAGCAGTGAGGACAGGGATAGGACCCAGTACTTC. Protein sequence: CASSEDRDRTQYF.

V usage is TRBV24-1 and J usage is TRBJ1-2; perhaps TRBD1 as D (6 bases). Trimming shortened V by 4 bases and J by 1 base, and 12 bases separated the two germline ends. CDR1 and CDR2 (germline): KGHDR, SFDVKD. The CDR3 is made up of 15 amino acids. The CDR3, as DNA: TGTGCCACCAGTGACGGACAGAATAGTAACTATGGCTACACCTTC. Protein sequence: CATSDGQNSNYGYTF.

The chain uses TRBV15 and TRBJ2-1; TRBD1 might be the D (6 bases). Germline loops: CDR1 LNHNV, CDR2 YYDKDF (reference sequence). Trimming removed 5 bases from V and 6 bases from J, with 14 bases in between. The CDR3 consists of 14 residues. The CDR3 DNA is TGTGCCACCAGCGCTAATCCGGACAGCAATGAGCAGTTCTTC. Its protein is CATSANPDSNEQFF. Looking up the rest from reference TRBV15 and TRBJ2-1 gives the full variable domain: DAMVIQNPRYQVTQFGKPVTLSCSQTLNHNVMYWYQQKSSQAPKLLFHYYDKDFNNEADTPDNFQSRRPNTSFCFLDIRSPGLGDTAMYLCATSANPDSNEQFFGPGTRLTVL.

This clone appeared a single time. This rearrangement joins TRBV11-3 to TRBJ2-1, with TRBD2 matching over 10 bases. The CDR3 sequence is 21 residues long. CDR1 and CDR2 (germline): SGHNT, YENEEA. V gave up 0 bases and J gave up 0 bases; unmatched junction bases: 14. CDR3 amino acids: CASSLDVAQWGTSDSYNEQFF. The CDR3 nucleotides are TGTGCCAGCAGCTTAGATGTAGCCCAGTGGGGGACTAGCGACTCCTACAATGAGCAGTTCTTC.

This clone has more than one count but fewer than ten. The V and J genes are TRBV2 and TRBJ1-5; 8 bases line up with TRBD1. This CDR3 comprises 14 residues. CDR1 and CDR2 (germline): SNHLY, FYNNEI. The V gene end was trimmed by 5 bases and the J gene end by 3 bases; junction bases not matched to a gene: 3. As DNA, the CDR3 is TGTGCCAGCAGTCGGACAGGGTACAATCAGCCCCAGCATTTT. Translating gives CASSRTGYNQPQHF. The variable domain in full, completed from reference TRBV2 and TRBJ1-5, reads EPEVTQTPSHQVTQMGQEVILRCVPISNHLYFYWYRQILGQKVEFLVSFYNNEISEKSEIFDDQFSVERPDGSNFTLKIRSTKLEDSAMYFCASSRTGYNQPQHFGDGTRLSIL.

In this sample, this clone turned up a few times. This chain uses TRBV11-2 with TRBJ2-1; 14 bases are a match to TRBD2. Unmatched junction bases numbered 10, after V lost 6 bases and J lost 9 bases. CDR3 length equals 16 residues. Germline CDR1 is SGHAT and CDR2 is FQNNGV. This CDR3 reads CASRRPGLAGVSEQFF. CDR3 coding DNA: TGTGCCAGCAGGCGCCCGGGACTAGCGGGAGTGAGTGAGCAGTTCTTC.

The rearrangement links TRBV7-2 to TRBJ2-1, with D tentatively TRBD2 (6 bases). Germline V gene data show CDR1 as SGHTA and CDR2 as FQGNSA. This CDR3 region has 13 residues. The ends were cut back, 3 bases at V and 6 bases at J, with 9 bases in the middle. In DNA, the CDR3 is TGTGCCAGCAGCTTCGGAGGGGTCAATGAGCAGTTCTTC. Translating gives CASSFGGVNEQFF.

This clone showed up just a few times. This chain connects TRBV7-9 to TRBJ1-3; 7 positions agree with TRBD1. CDR3 size: 18 residues. V lost 4 bases and J lost 0; bases outside the gene matches: 12. CDR1 is SEHNR and CDR2 is FQNEAQ in the germline V gene (reference sequence). CDR3 nucleotide sequence: TGTGCCAGCAGCTCCTATAAGGACAGGATAAGCTCTGGAAACACCATATATTTT. Its translation: CASSSYKDRISSGNTIYF.

V usage is TRBV5-1 and J usage is TRBJ1-3, with 8 bases lining up with TRBD1. Per the germline V gene, CDR1 is SGHRS and CDR2 is YFSETQ. V dropped 4 bases and J dropped 4; count of bases not matched to a gene: 7. This CDR3 region has 15 residues. This chain's CDR3 is CASSPTGAEGNTIYF. The CDR3 nucleotides are TGCGCCAGCAGCCCGACAGGGGCTGAAGGAAACACCATATATTTT.

This clone was seen more than once but under ten times. The V call is TRBV6-5, the J call TRBJ2-5; 8 nucleotides line up with TRBD1. The length of the CDR3 is 14 residues. Per the germline V gene, CDR1 is MNHEY and CDR2 is SVGAGI. The V and J ends lost 7 bases and 4 bases, in that order; junction bases with no gene match: 8. The DNA of the CDR3 is TGTGCCAGCACCCGGACAGGGAACCGAGAGACCCAGTACTTC. Translation gives CASTRTGNRETQYF.

Here the CDR3 DNA reads TGTGCCAGCAGCTTAAGTGGGGCCTATGGCTACACCTTC. Protein: CASSLSGAYGYTF. This chain links TRBV7-2 with TRBJ1-2; a weak D match, TRBD1 (5 bases). Trimming stripped 2 bases from V and 4 bases from J, with 8 bases between. Germline values: CDR1 SGHTA, CDR2 FQGNSA. This CDR3 has 13 amino acids.

The chain uses TRBV20-1 and TRBJ1-1; tentative D call: TRBD1 (5 bases). There are 11 residues in the CDR3. Trimming cost V 8 bases and J 9 bases, with 16 bases left between them. Germline loops: CDR1 DFQATT, CDR2 SNEGSKA (reference sequence). In DNA, the CDR3 is TGCAGTTATGTGGGGGGGTATAAAGCTTTCTTT. Translating gives CSYVGGYKAFF.

This clone has a handful of counts. The genes are TRBV4-1 and TRBJ2-5; 8 bases match TRBD2. CDR1 MGHRA and CDR2 YSYEKL come from the germline V gene. The CDR3 has 17 residues. V shed 0 bases and J 2 bases; nucleotides not matched to a gene: 8. DNA for the CDR3: TGCGCCAGCAGCCAAGATAGTCTAGCGGGTTCTCAAGAGACCCAGTACTTC. The encoded protein is CASSQDSLAGSQETQYF.

The V and J genes are TRBV4-1 and TRBJ1-4, with D possibly matching TRBD1 (5 bases). CDR1 and CDR2 from the germline V gene are MGHRA and YSYEKL. CDR3 length equals 17 residues. Between the trimmed V and J ends, which lost 0 bases and 5 bases, there was a span of 16 bases. CDR3 nucleotide sequence: TGCGCCAGCAGCCAAGATTACGAAGGGGCCGAGAATGAAAAACTGTTTTTT. Encoded protein: CASSQDYEGAENEKLFF.

This clone was picked up one time. This chain uses TRBV10-3 with TRBJ1-6; TRBD1 agrees at 7 bases. The CDR3 covers 16 residues. CDR1 is ENHRY and CDR2 is SYGVKD in the germline V gene. V gave up 4 bases and J gave up 10 bases; unmatched junction bases: 13. For the CDR3, the DNA is TGTGCCATCAGTGGGGGCGGTGTCGACAGGGAATCACCCCTCCACTTT. Translated, it gives CAISGGGVDRESPLHF.

The rearrangement joins TRBV27 to TRBJ1-4; D is perhaps TRBD1 (5 bases). Germline V CDR1 and CDR2: MNHEY, SMNVEV (reference sequence). The CDR3 length is 15 residues. Between the trimmed V and J ends, which lost 2 bases and 7 bases, there was a span of 14 bases. CDR3 nucleotide sequence: TGTGCCAGCAGTTTAGAGGCAGGGAACCTTGAAAAACTGTTTTTT. It yields the protein CASSLEAGNLEKLFF.

This clone occurred a few times. J is TRBJ1-5 and V is TRBV19, with D perhaps matching TRBD1 (5 bases). CDR1 is LNHDA, CDR2 SQIVND, per germline (reference sequence). The CDR3 has 14 amino acids. The V gene lost 3 bases and the J gene lost 5 bases, with 11 bases spanning the gap. CDR3 amino acids: CASSIGGWDQPQHF. The CDR3 DNA follows: TGTGCCAGTAGTATCGGGGGTTGGGATCAGCCCCAGCATTTT.

The chain is built from TRBV4-1 and TRBJ1-4; perhaps TRBD1 as D (5 bases). The CDR3 is 14 residues long. Trimming cost V 4 bases and J 8 bases, with 14 bases left between them. Germline loops: CDR1 MGHRA, CDR2 YSYEKL. CDR3 amino acids: CASSRGRVREKLFF. The CDR3 DNA follows: TGCGCCAGCAGCCGCGGCAGGGTACGCGAAAAACTGTTTTTT.

Concerning this clone: At one of its ends the junction is not consistent with the germline gene, which may arise from a read error. The same CDR3 can be traced to other DNA sequences in this sample. The CDR3 nucleotides read TGTGCCAGTAGCTTCGGGGAGTCCTACGAGCAGTACTTC. Protein product: CASSFGESYEQYF. The chain couples TRBV7-2 to TRBJ2-7; tentative D call: TRBD2 (5 bases). Germline CDR1 SGHTA, CDR2 FQGNSA. The CDR3 contains 13 residues.

The rearrangement joins TRBV15 to TRBJ2-2; the D gene is possibly TRBD1 (5 bases). Trimming pared 6 bases from V and 3 bases from J, leaving 11 bases between. This CDR3 comprises 14 residues. The germline V gene encodes CDR1 LNHNV and CDR2 YYDKDF (reference sequence). CDR3 sequence: CATRSRGYTGELFF. The CDR3 DNA reads as TGTGCCACCAGGAGTAGGGGTTACACCGGGGAGCTGTTTTTT.